Following are 13 T cell receptor beta chains from one sample sequenced in a study of T-cell reconstitution after alpha-beta-depleted transplantation in children. Unique molecular identifiers were used to barcode this TCRbeta library. One entry per CDR3 protein, called by TCRdb with MiXCR from the PCR reads. The repertoire holds about 440,000 distinct CDR3 sequences, with roughly two fifths as singletons. The source was PBMCs, collected before TCRalphabeta/CD19-depleted stem cell transplant. These receptors were collected from a girl under 10 years old with aplastic anemia, due to receive a stem cell transplant.

J is TRBJ2-5 and V is TRBV7-9; maybe TRBD1 (5 bases). The V end was cut by 0 bases, the J end by 3 bases, with 11 bases between. Germline assignment: CDR1 SEHNR and CDR2 FQNEAQ (reference sequence). The CDR3 loop spans 15 amino acids. CDR3 loop: CASSLAGANEETQYF. For the CDR3, the DNA is TGTGCCAGCAGCTTAGCAGGGGCAAATGAAGAGACCCAGTACTTC.

DNA of the CDR3: TGTGCCAGCAGCTCTCGACAGATACAGCATCGGGAGACCCAGTACTTC. Its protein is CASSSRQIQHRETQYF. V gene TRBV5-5 combines with J gene TRBJ2-5, with D possibly matching TRBD1 (5 bases). The germline V and J ends were trimmed by 3 bases and 5 bases, with 20 bases remaining between them. CDR1 is SGHKS and CDR2 is YYEKEE in the germline V gene (reference sequence). The CDR3 contains 16 residues.

V usage is TRBV2 and J usage is TRBJ2-7, with D possibly being TRBD2 (6 bases). This CDR3 is 15 amino acids long. Germline V gene lookup returns CDR1 SNHLY and CDR2 FYNNEI. Trimming shortened V by 4 bases and J by 3 bases, and 16 bases separated the two germline ends. The CDR3 spells CASSALGSKNYEQYF. The CDR3 nucleotides read TGTGCCAGCAGTGCTCTCGGGAGTAAAAACTACGAGCAGTACTTC.

This clonotype has ten or more counts. This chain links TRBV7-2 with TRBJ2-1; TRBD2 might be the D (7 bases). The CDR3 consists of 15 residues. Germline loops: CDR1 SGHTA, CDR2 FQGNSA. Trimming shortened V by 3 bases and J by 1 base, and 10 bases separated the two germline ends. CDR3: CASSLAGASYNEQFF. DNA for the CDR3: TGTGCCAGCAGCTTGGCGGGGGCATCCTACAATGAGCAGTTCTTC.

CDR3 in DNA: TGTGCCAGCAGTCCGGACTCAGATACGCAGTATTTT. Its translation: CASSPDSDTQYF. This chain uses TRBV6-6 with TRBJ2-3; a possible D gene is TRBD2 (5 bases). This CDR3 has 12 amino acids. Trimming stripped 5 bases from V and 4 bases from J, with 7 bases between. Germline values: CDR1 MNHNY, CDR2 SVGAGI (reference sequence).

The chain combines TRBV28 with TRBJ1-4; 11 bases map to TRBD1. The CDR3 sequence is 15 residues long. Trimming removed 5 bases from V and 8 bases from J; junction bases left unmatched: 7. Germline V gene lookup returns CDR1 MDHEN and CDR2 SYDVKM. CDR3 region: CASSPGQGAWEKLFF. CDR3 DNA: TGTGCCAGCAGTCCCGGACAGGGGGCATGGGAAAAACTGTTTTTT.

The chain links TRBV10-3 to TRBJ1-2; D gene unclear. Looked up from germline, CDR1 is ENHRY and CDR2 is SYGVKD. V was pared by 0 bases and J by 2 bases, with 4 bases between. This CDR3 has 13 residues. Here the CDR3 reads CAISESDNYGYTF. CDR3 bases: TGTGCCATCAGTGAGTCGGACAACTATGGCTACACCTTC.

This clonotype was seen many times. The gene calls are TRBV6-1 and TRBJ2-3, with 8 bases lining up with TRBD2. V trimming: 5 bases; J trimming: 4 bases; junction bases outside the gene matches: 8. Germline CDR1 and CDR2: MNHNS and SASEGT. The CDR3 is 15 residues long. CDR3 sequence (DNA): TGTGCCAGCAGTCCCAGCCGGGGGGGTTCAGATACGCAGTATTTT. Translated: CASSPSRGGSDTQYF.

This clonotype has more than one count but fewer than ten. The chain couples TRBV3-1 to TRBJ2-5, with D unclear. The CDR3 length is 11 residues. Trimming shortened V by 3 bases and J by 5 bases, and 4 bases separated the two germline ends. Per germline, CDR1 LGHDT and CDR2 YNNKEL (reference sequence). The CDR3 sequence: CASSQWETQYF. For the CDR3, the DNA is TGTGCCAGCAGCCAGTGGGAGACCCAGTACTTC.

This clonotype was detected a few times. The CDR3 DNA reads as TGTGCCAGCAGCAAAAGGGGACAGGAACGAGACGAGCAGTACTTC. Residues: CASSKRGQERDEQYF. This chain links TRBV11-1 with TRBJ2-7, with 8 bases that match TRBD1. CDR3 length equals 15 residues. J gave up 5 bases and V 5 bases, and 11 bases lay outside the gene matches. Per the germline V gene, CDR1 is SGHAT and CDR2 is FQDESV (reference sequence).

V gene TRBV28 combines with J gene TRBJ2-7; no clear D. Trimming stripped 8 bases from V and 0 bases from J, with 11 bases between. There are 13 residues in the CDR3. Germline V gene lookup returns CDR1 MDHEN and CDR2 SYDVKM. CDR3 nucleotide sequence: TGTGCCAGCCGGGCCTTCTCCTCCTACGAGCAGTACTTC. Amino acid sequence: CASRAFSSYEQYF.

This chain links TRBV12-3 or TRBV12-4 with TRBJ2-7, with a weak D call TRBD2 (5 bases). Trimming shortened V by 3 bases and J by 1 base, and 16 bases separated the two germline ends. The CDR3 contains 16 residues. CDR3: CASSFSGKPISYEQYF. The CDR3 coding sequence is TGTGCCAGCAGTTTTTCCGGGAAGCCTATTTCCTACGAGCAGTACTTC.

In DNA form, the CDR3 reads TGTGCCAGCAAGGCTGGACAGTACGATGGCTACACCTTC. This codes for CASKAGQYDGYTF. The chain joins TRBV6-6 to TRBJ1-2; D may be TRBD1 (6 bases). V was shortened by 7 bases and J by 6 bases, with 15 bases between the two germline ends. The CDR3 runs to 13 residues. Per the germline V gene, CDR1 is MNHNY and CDR2 is SVGAGI (reference sequence).